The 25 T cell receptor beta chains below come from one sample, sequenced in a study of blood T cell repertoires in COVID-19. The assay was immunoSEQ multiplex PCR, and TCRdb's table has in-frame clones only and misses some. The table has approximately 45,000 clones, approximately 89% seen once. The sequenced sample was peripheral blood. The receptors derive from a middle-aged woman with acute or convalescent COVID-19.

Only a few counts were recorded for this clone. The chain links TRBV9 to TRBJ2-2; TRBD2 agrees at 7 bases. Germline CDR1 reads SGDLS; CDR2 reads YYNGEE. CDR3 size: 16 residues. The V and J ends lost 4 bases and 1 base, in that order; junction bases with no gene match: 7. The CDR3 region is CASSPHASGNTGELFF. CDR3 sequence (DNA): TGTGCCAGCAGCCCCCACGCTAGCGGGAACACCGGGGAGCTGTTTTTT.

CDR3 amino acids: CATQVQGSPLHF. In nucleotides, the CDR3 is TGTGCCACACAGGTGCAAGGATCACCCCTCCACTTT. The rearrangement links TRBV19 to TRBJ1-6, with D possibly TRBD1 on 5 matching bases. The CDR3 extends over 12 amino acids. Between the trimmed V and J ends, which lost 10 bases and 10 bases, there was a span of 14 bases. Germline assignment: CDR1 LNHDA and CDR2 SQIVND (reference sequence).

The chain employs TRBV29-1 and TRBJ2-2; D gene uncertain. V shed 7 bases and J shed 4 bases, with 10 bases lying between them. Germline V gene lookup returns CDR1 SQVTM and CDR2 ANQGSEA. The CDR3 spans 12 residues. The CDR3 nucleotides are TGCAGCGCCCGAGTTGGCACCGGGGAGCTGTTTTTT. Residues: CSARVGTGELFF.

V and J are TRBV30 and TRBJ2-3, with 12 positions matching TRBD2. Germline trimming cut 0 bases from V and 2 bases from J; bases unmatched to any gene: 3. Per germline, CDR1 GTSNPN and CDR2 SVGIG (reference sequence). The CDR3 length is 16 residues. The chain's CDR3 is CAWSVLAGGYTDTQYF. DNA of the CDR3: TGTGCCTGGAGTGTCCTAGCGGGAGGGTACACAGATACGCAGTATTTT.

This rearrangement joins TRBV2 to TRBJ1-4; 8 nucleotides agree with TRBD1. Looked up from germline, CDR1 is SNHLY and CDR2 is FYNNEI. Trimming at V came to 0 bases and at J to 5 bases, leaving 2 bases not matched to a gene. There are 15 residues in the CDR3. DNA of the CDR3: TGTGCCAGCAGTGAAGCCCGACAGGGGAATGAAAAACTGTTTTTT. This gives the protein CASSEARQGNEKLFF.

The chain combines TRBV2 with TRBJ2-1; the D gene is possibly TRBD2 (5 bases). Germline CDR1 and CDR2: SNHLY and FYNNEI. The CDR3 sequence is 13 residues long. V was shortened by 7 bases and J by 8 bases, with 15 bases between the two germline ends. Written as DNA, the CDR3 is TGTGCCAGCAAGGGAGCCCGCTCGGATGAGCAGTTCTTC. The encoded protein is CASKGARSDEQFF.

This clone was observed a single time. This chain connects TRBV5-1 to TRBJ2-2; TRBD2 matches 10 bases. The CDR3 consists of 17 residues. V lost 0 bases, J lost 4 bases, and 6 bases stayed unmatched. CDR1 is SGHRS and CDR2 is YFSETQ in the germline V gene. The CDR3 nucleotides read TGCGCCAGCAGCTTGGGAGTAGCGGGAGGTATCACCGGGGAGCTGTTTTTT. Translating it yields CASSLGVAGGITGELFF.

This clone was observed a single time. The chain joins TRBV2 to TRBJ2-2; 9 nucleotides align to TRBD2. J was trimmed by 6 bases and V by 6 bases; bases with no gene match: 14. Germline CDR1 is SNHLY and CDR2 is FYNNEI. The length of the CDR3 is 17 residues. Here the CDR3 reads CASRGFGRAGGSGELFF. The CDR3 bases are TGTGCCAGCAGGGGCTTCGGCCGGGCGGGAGGGTCCGGGGAGCTGTTTTTT.

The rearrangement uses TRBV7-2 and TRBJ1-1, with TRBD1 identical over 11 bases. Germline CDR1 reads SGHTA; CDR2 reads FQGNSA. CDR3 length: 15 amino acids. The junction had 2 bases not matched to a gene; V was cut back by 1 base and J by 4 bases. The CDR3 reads CASSLGGTGGTEAFF. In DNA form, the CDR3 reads TGTGCCAGCAGCTTAGGCGGGACAGGGGGCACTGAAGCTTTCTTT.

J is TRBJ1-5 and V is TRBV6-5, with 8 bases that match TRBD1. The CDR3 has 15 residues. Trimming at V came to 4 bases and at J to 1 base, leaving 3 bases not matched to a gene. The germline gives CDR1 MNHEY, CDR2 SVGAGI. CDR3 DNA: TGTGCCAGCAGTTTCGGGACAGGAAGCAATCAGCCCCAGCATTTT. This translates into CASSFGTGSNQPQHF.

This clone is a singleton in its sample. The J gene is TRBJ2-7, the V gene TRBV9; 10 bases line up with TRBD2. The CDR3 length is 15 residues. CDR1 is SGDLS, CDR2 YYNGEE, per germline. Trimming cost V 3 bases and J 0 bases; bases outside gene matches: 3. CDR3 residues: CASSGPSGSSYEQYF. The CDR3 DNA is TGTGCCAGCAGCGGACCTAGCGGGAGCTCCTACGAGCAGTACTTC.

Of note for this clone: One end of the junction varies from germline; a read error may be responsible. The CDR3 DNA follows: TGTGCCAGCAGCCTTTTTACAGGGGACACCGAGGAGCTGTTTTTT. Amino acid sequence: CASSLFTGDTEELFF. The V call is TRBV16, the J call TRBJ2-2; 7 nucleotides match TRBD1. Germline V gene data show CDR1 as KGHSY and CDR2 as FQNENV. The CDR3 loop spans 15 amino acids.

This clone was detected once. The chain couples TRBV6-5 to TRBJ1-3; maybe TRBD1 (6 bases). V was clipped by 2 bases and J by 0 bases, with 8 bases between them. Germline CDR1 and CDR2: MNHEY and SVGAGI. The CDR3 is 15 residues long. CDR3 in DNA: TGTGCCAGCAGTTACGGACAGATCTCTGGAAACACCATATATTTT. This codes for CASSYGQISGNTIYF.

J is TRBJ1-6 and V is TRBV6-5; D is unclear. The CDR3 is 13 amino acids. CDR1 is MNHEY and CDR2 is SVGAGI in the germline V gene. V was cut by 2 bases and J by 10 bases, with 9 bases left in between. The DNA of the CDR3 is TGTGCCAGCAGTTACAAGGGAGAGTCACCCCTCCACTTT. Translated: CASSYKGESPLHF.

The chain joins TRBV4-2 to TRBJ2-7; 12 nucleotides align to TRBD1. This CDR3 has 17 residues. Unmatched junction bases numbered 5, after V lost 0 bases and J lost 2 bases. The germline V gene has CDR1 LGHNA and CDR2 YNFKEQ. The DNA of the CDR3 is TGTGCCAGCAGCCAAGATAAGGGACAGGGGGCACCCTACGAGCAGTACTTC. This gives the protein CASSQDKGQGAPYEQYF.

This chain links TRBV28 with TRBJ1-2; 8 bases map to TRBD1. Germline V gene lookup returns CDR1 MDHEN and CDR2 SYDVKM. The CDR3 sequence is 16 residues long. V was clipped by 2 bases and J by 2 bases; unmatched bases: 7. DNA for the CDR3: TGTGCCAGCAGTTTACCGCAGGGGGCGAACAACTATGGCTACACCTTC. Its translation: CASSLPQGANNYGYTF.

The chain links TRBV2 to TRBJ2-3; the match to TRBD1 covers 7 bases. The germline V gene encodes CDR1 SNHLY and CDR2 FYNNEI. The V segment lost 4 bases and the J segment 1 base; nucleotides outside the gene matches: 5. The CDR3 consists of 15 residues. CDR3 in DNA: TGTGCCAGCAGTGCAAGGACAGGCCGCACAGATACGCAGTATTTT. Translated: CASSARTGRTDTQYF.

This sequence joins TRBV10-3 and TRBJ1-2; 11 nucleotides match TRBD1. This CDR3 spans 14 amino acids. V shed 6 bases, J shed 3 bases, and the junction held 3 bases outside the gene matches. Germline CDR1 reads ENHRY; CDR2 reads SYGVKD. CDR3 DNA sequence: TGTGCCATCAGGGGACAGGGGGTTGACTATGGCTACACCTTC. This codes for CAIRGQGVDYGYTF.

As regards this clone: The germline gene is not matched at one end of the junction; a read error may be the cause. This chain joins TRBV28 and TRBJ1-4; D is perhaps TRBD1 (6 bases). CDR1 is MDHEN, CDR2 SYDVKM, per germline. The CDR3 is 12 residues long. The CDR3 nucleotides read TGTGCCAGCAGTCCGTGGAGGACAGCCTATCTTTTT. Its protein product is CASSPWRTAYLF.

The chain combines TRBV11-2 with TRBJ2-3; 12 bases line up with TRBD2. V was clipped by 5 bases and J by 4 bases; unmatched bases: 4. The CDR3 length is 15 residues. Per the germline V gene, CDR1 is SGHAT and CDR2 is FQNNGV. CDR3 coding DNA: TGTGCCAGCAGCGAGACTAGCGGGGGCCCAGATACGCAGTATTTT. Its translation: CASSETSGGPDTQYF.

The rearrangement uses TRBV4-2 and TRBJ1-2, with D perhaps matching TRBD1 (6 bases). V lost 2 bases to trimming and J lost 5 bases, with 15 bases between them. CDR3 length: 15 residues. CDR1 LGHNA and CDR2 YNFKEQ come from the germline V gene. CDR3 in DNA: TGTGCCAGCAGCCAACGTGAGACAGGAACTTATGGCTACACCTTC. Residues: CASSQRETGTYGYTF.

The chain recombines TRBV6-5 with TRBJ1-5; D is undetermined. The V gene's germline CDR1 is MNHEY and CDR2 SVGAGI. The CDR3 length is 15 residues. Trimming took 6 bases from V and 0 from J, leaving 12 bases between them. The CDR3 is CASRPPGLSNQPQHF. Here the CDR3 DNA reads TGTGCCAGCAGGCCCCCTGGCCTTAGCAATCAGCCCCAGCATTTT.

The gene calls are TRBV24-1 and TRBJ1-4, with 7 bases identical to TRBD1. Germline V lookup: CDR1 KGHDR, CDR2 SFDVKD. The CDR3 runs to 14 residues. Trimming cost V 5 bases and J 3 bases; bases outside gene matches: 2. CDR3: CATSGRGPNEKLFF. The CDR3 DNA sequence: TGTGCCACCAGTGGAAGGGGGCCTAATGAAAAACTGTTTTTT.

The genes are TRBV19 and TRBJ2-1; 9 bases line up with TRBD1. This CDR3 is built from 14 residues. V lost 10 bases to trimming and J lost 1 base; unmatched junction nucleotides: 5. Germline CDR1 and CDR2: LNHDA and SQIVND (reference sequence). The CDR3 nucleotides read TGTGCCACACAGGGGGCGAGTTCCTACAATGAGCAGTTCTTC. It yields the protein CATQGASSYNEQFF.

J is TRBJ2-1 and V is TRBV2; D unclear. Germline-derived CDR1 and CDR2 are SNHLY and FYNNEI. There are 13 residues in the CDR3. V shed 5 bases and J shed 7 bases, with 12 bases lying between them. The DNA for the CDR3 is TGTGCCAGCAGTTATAGTCTTAAGAATGAGCAGTTCTTC. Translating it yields CASSYSLKNEQFF.